Listed here are 22 T cell receptor beta chains from one sample, sequenced in a study of early T cells in non-severe SARS-CoV-2 infection. TCRdb processed the 5' RACE reads anew with MiXCR; each CDR3 protein has one entry. The table includes roughly 75,000 distinct CDR3 sequences, approximately 10% detected once. The sample taken for sequencing was whole blood. The receptor source for this set is an adult who was a healthcare worker with PCR-confirmed SARS-CoV-2 infection or an uninfected control (not recorded which).

This clonotype was picked up many times. This chain connects TRBV11-2 to TRBJ2-5; a possible D gene is TRBD2 (6 bases). The CDR3 has 14 amino acids. Trimming cost V 11 bases and J 4 bases, with 20 bases left between them. Germline V CDR1 and CDR2: SGHAT, FQNNGV. Here the CDR3 reads CAGSPAGRGETQYF. The CDR3 nucleotides are TGTGCCGGTTCCCCGGCAGGGCGGGGAGAGACCCAGTACTTC.

This clonotype was observed a few times. The gene calls are TRBV12-3 or TRBV12-4 and TRBJ2-5; 8 positions match TRBD1. J gave up 5 bases and V 6 bases, and 5 bases lay outside the gene matches. The CDR3 runs to 13 residues. Here the CDR3 DNA reads TGTGCCAGCAGCCGGGACAGGACGGAGACCCAGTACTTC. Encoded protein: CASSRDRTETQYF.

This clonotype was counted at least ten times. The chain is built from TRBV29-1 and TRBJ2-3; 9 nucleotides align to TRBD2. From germline, CDR1 is SQVTM and CDR2 ANQGSEA. The V and J ends lost 6 bases and 2 bases, in that order; junction bases with no gene match: 6. CDR3 length: 14 residues. The CDR3 DNA reads as TGCAGCGTGGTCCTAGCGGGGCACACAGATACGCAGTATTTT. This translates into CSVVLAGHTDTQYF.

This clonotype was seen at least ten times. The gene calls are TRBV20-1 and TRBJ1-6, with D tentatively TRBD1 (5 bases). V lost 0 bases and J lost 7, with 10 bases in between. The CDR3 loop spans 14 amino acids. Germline V gene lookup returns CDR1 DFQATT and CDR2 SNEGSKA (reference sequence). CDR3 protein: CSARDPRVNSPLHF. DNA of the CDR3: TGCAGTGCTAGAGATCCCAGGGTCAATTCACCCCTCCACTTT.

This clonotype was recorded many times. This chain links TRBV6-5 with TRBJ2-5, with D tentatively TRBD2 (5 bases). The CDR3 spans 15 residues. The V gene's germline CDR1 is MNHEY and CDR2 SVGAGI. Trimming took 2 bases from V and 5 from J, leaving 15 bases between them. CDR3 protein: CASSYEGRRQETQYF. The CDR3 DNA is TGTGCCAGCAGTTACGAGGGCAGGCGGCAGGAGACCCAGTACTTC.

The table lists this clonotype with a few counts. The gene calls are TRBV18 and TRBJ1-5; a weak D match, TRBD1 (6 bases). Germline V gene lookup returns CDR1 KGHSH and CDR2 LQKENI. The V end lost 3 bases, the J end lost 4 bases, and 7 bases lay between the germline ends. The CDR3 loop spans 13 amino acids. CDR3 sequence reads: CASSPQGNQPQHF. The CDR3 DNA is TGTGCCAGCTCACCGCAGGGGAATCAGCCCCAGCATTTT. Supplemented by reference TRBV18 and TRBJ1-5, the full variable domain reads NAGVMQNPRHLVRRRGQEARLRCSPMKGHSHVYWYRQLPEEGLKFMVYLQKENIIDESGMPKERFSAEFPKEGPSILRIQQVVRGDSAAYFCASSPQGNQPQHFGDGTRLSIL.

This clonotype was found many times. This chain joins TRBV29-1 and TRBJ1-1; the match to TRBD1 covers 7 bases. The CDR3 covers 13 residues. V trimming: 7 bases; J trimming: 3 bases; junction bases outside the gene matches: 8. Germline values: CDR1 SQVTM, CDR2 ANQGSEA. DNA for the CDR3: TGCAGCGCCGAGACAGGGATGTACACTGAAGCTTTCTTT. It translates to CSAETGMYTEAFF. The variable domain in full, completed from reference TRBV29-1 and TRBJ1-1, reads SAVISQKPSRDICQRGTSLTIQCQVDSQVTMMFWYRQQPGQSLTLIATANQGSEATYESGFVIDKFPISRPNLTFSTLTVSNMSPEDSSIYLCSAETGMYTEAFFGQGTRLTVV.

This sequence joins TRBV7-6 and TRBJ2-2, with 8 bases lining up with TRBD1. There are 17 residues in the CDR3. Trimming took 1 base from V and 5 from J; bases not matched to a gene: 9. In germline, CDR1 is SGHVS, CDR2 FNYEAQ. CDR3 amino acids: CASSLGRTGRSTGELFF. The DNA for the CDR3 is TGTGCCAGCAGCTTAGGTCGGACAGGGCGGTCGACCGGGGAGCTGTTTTTT.

This clonotype was detected ten times or more. CDR3 nucleotide sequence: TGTGCCAGCACCCCGGACAGGGGAAGCGCAGATACGCAGTATTTT. It is translated as CASTPDRGSADTQYF. The J gene is TRBJ2-3, the V gene TRBV12-3 or TRBV12-4; TRBD1 matches at 9 bases. This CDR3 spans 15 amino acids. V lost 7 bases and J lost 4; bases outside the gene matches: 9.

This clonotype was counted at least ten times. The chain links TRBV29-1 to TRBJ1-2; perhaps TRBD1 as D (5 bases). CDR1 SQVTM and CDR2 ANQGSEA come from the germline V gene. The length of the CDR3 is 13 residues. V was shortened by 6 bases and J by 4 bases, with 15 bases between the two germline ends. The CDR3 region has the DNA TGCAGCGTGTGGGGCAGGGATGTCTATGGCTACACCTTC. Amino acid sequence: CSVWGRDVYGYTF. Drawing the rest from reference TRBV29-1 and TRBJ1-2, the complete variable domain is SAVISQKPSRDICQRGTSLTIQCQVDSQVTMMFWYRQQPGQSLTLIATANQGSEATYESGFVIDKFPISRPNLTFSTLTVSNMSPEDSSIYLCSVWGRDVYGYTFGSGTRLTVV.

This clonotype occurred many times. This chain joins TRBV7-9 and TRBJ1-2, with TRBD1 matching over 9 bases. Germline-derived CDR1 and CDR2 are SEHNR and FQNEAQ (reference sequence). The CDR3 length is 14 residues. The V segment lost 5 bases and the J segment 4 bases; nucleotides outside the gene matches: 5. The CDR3 DNA is TGTGCCAGCAGCGTCGGACAGGGGAGCTATGGCTACACCTTC. Encoded protein: CASSVGQGSYGYTF.

This clonotype has a handful of counts. V and J are TRBV11-2 and TRBJ2-2; no reliable D call. V shed 1 base and J shed 1 base, with 4 bases lying between them. Germline CDR1 SGHAT, CDR2 FQNNGV. The CDR3 extends over 14 amino acids. This CDR3 is CASSLGENTGELFF. CDR3 in DNA: TGTGCCAGCAGCTTAGGGGAGAACACCGGGGAGCTGTTTTTT.

Only a few counts were recorded for this clonotype. The CDR3 loop reads CASSPVTASNTEAFF. Here the CDR3 DNA reads TGTGCCAGCTCACCTGTGACAGCTTCGAACACTGAAGCTTTCTTT. The V call is TRBV18, the J call TRBJ1-1, with D possibly being TRBD1 (5 bases). This CDR3 contains 15 residues. Germline lookup yields CDR1 KGHSH and CDR2 LQKENI. Trimming pared 3 bases from V and 1 base from J, leaving 12 bases between.

This chain connects TRBV14 to TRBJ2-3; D is possibly TRBD2 (7 bases). The CDR3 loop spans 16 amino acids. Germline V gene lookup returns CDR1 SGHDN and CDR2 FVKESK. V lost 0 bases, J lost 2 bases, and 12 bases lay in between. The CDR3 region is CASSQERGQFTDTQYF. The CDR3 DNA follows: TGTGCCAGCAGCCAAGAGCGGGGGCAGTTCACAGATACGCAGTATTTT.

V is TRBV10-1 and J is TRBJ2-2; D is unclear. Germline V gene lookup returns CDR1 WNHNN and CDR2 SYGVQD (reference sequence). The CDR3 has 12 amino acids. Trimming cost V 0 bases and J 5 bases, with 1 base left between them. The CDR3 here is CASSESTGELFF. The DNA for the CDR3 is TGCGCCAGCAGTGAGTCGACCGGGGAGCTGTTTTTT.

The sample holds a few counts of this clonotype. The chain joins TRBV4-3 to TRBJ2-1; possibly TRBD1 for D (6 bases). This CDR3 region has 16 residues. The germline gives CDR1 LGHNA, CDR2 YSLEER. The V and J ends lost 5 bases and 5 bases respectively, with 19 bases between them. CDR3 sequence: CASSWYGVQGNNEQFF. The DNA of the CDR3 is TGCGCCAGCAGCTGGTACGGGGTCCAGGGGAACAATGAGCAGTTCTTC.

V and J are TRBV7-9 and TRBJ2-1; a possible D gene is TRBD1 (6 bases). Per germline, CDR1 SEHNR and CDR2 FQNEAQ (reference sequence). Trimming took 6 bases from V and 3 from J, leaving 18 bases between them. There are 16 residues in the CDR3. The CDR3 DNA follows: TGTGCCAGCAGACCCCCGGGACAAGATAACTACAATGAGCAGTTCTTC. The encoded protein is CASRPPGQDNYNEQFF.

The chain carries TRBV20-1 and TRBJ2-2, with D perhaps given as TRBD1 or TRBD2 (5 bases each). This CDR3 contains 12 residues. CDR1 and CDR2 (germline): DFQATT, SNEGSKA (reference sequence). The germline V and J ends were trimmed by 6 bases and 6 bases, with 11 bases remaining between them. The CDR3 coding sequence is TGCAGTGCGAGGGGTTCGGCCGGGGAGCTGTTTTTT. Translation: CSARGSAGELFF.

At least ten counts were recorded for this clonotype. This sequence joins TRBV9 and TRBJ1-2; unclear D gene. The CDR3 covers 14 residues. Trimming removed 1 base from V and 4 bases from J, with 11 bases in between. In germline, CDR1 is SGDLS, CDR2 YYNGEE. The CDR3 reads CASSVQGLSYGYTF. CDR3 DNA sequence: TGTGCCAGCAGCGTACAAGGACTCTCCTATGGCTACACCTTC.

V gene TRBV7-6 combines with J gene TRBJ2-2; no definite D call. Per germline, CDR1 SGHVS and CDR2 FNYEAQ. The CDR3 extends over 12 amino acids. V shed 5 bases and J shed 7 bases, with 8 bases lying between them. CDR3 DNA: TGTGCCAGCAGCCCGATGGACGGGGAGCTGTTTTTT. The encoded protein is CASSPMDGELFF. Variable domain in full (rest from reference TRBV7-6 and TRBJ2-2): GAGVSQSPRYKVTKRGQDVALRCDPISGHVSLYWYRQALGQGPEFLTYFNYEAQQDKSGLPNDRFSAERPEGSISTLTIQRTEQRDSAMYRCASSPMDGELFFGEGSRLTVL.

The CDR3 is CASSLATINRVDTQYF. The CDR3 nucleotides are TGTGCCAGCAGCTTAGCTACCATCAACAGGGTTGATACGCAGTATTTT. The chain carries TRBV7-2 and TRBJ2-3; the D gene is possibly TRBD1 (6 bases). This CDR3 has 16 amino acids. Germline assignment: CDR1 SGHTA and CDR2 FQGNSA. The V gene lost 0 bases and the J gene lost 6 bases, with 16 bases spanning the gap.

The chain couples TRBV14 to TRBJ2-6; the D gene could be TRBD1 or TRBD2 (5 bases each). The CDR3 length is 16 residues. The germline CDR1 and CDR2 sequences are SGHDN and FVKESK. With 4 bases removed from V and 0 bases from J, the gap between germline ends came to 10 bases. CDR3 nucleotide sequence: TGTGCCAGCAGCCCTCCGGGGACCTCTGGGGCCAACGTCCTGACTTTC. This gives the protein CASSPPGTSGANVLTF.